This TCR beta chain is from a study of blood T cell repertoires in COVID-19. Study at large: Samples came from the United States, Italy and Spain, spanning acute and convalescent COVID-19. The cDNA or gDNA used as material had been derived from T cells, B-cell-depleted T cells, or PBMCs.

Methods used by the authors: Scientists estimated how many nucleated cells there were by amplifying reference gene primers. Clones were read by immunoSEQ multiplex PCR, and TCRdb kept only the in-frame ones, dropping some. V and J calls and clone size are as listed in that table; D and trimming were resolved from the DNA. The sample contains roughly 670,000 clones, approximately 90% of which appear only once. The TCR sequence derives from a woman aged 18-30 years with acute or convalescent COVID-19. The sequencing sample was made of peripheral blood.

The CDR3 bases are TGTGCCAGCAGCTTAGGCGGATCGGCCTACGAGCAGTACTTC. It specifies CASSLGGSAYEQYF. The V and J genes are TRBV7-3 and TRBJ2-7; no reliable D call. The CDR3 length is 14 residues. V lost 2 bases and J lost 2, with 10 bases in between. Germline loops: CDR1 SGHTA, CDR2 FQGTGA.